This T cell receptor beta chain was recorded in a study of blood T cell repertoires in COVID-19. Repertoires were generated with immunoSEQ multiplex PCR, while TCRdb's copy carries only in-frame clones and drops some. The table has about 160,000 clones, more than 65% seen once. The CDR3 totals 16 residues. Germline CDR1 SGHRS, CDR2 YFSETQ. Trimming at V came to 3 bases and at J to 2 bases, leaving 3 bases not matched to a gene. This chain connects TRBV5-1 to TRBJ2-2; 11 positions agree with TRBD2. The sequence was obtained from a woman of 80 years or more with active or convalescent COVID-19. The specimen sequenced was peripheral blood. The CDR3 DNA reads TGCGCCAGCAGCTCGGGACTAGCGGCCAACACCGGGGAGCTGTTTTTT. Translating gives CASSSGLAANTGELFF.